These 30 T cell receptor beta chains were all obtained from the same sample, sequenced in a study of cytomegalovirus exposure and HLA in healthy donors. PCR used 60 Vbeta primers and 13 Jbeta primers. Produced via immunoSEQ multiplex PCR; TCRdb's table is partial and in-frame only. The data hold roughly 250,000 clones, with around 80% observed a single time. Sequencing input: PBMCs. The origin of the receptors is a girl aged 2-10 years in good health and CMV-seronegative.

V usage is TRBV14 and J usage is TRBJ2-1; 12 bases line up with TRBD2. Germline V gene lookup returns CDR1 SGHDN and CDR2 FVKESK. V shed 2 bases and J 4 bases; nucleotides not matched to a gene: 0. The CDR3 spans 15 residues. The CDR3 coding sequence is TGTGCCAGCAGCCAAACTAGCGGGAGGTACAATGAGCAGTTCTTC. Its translation is CASSQTSGRYNEQFF. The full variable domain, with the rest looked up from reference TRBV14 and TRBJ2-1, is EAGVTQFPSHSVIEKGQTVTLRCDPISGHDNLYWYRRVMGKEIKFLLHFVKESKQDESGMPNNRFLAERTGGTYSTLKVQPAELEDSGVYFCASSQTSGRYNEQFFGPGTRLTVL.

This clone was observed a handful of times. This chain connects TRBV5-1 to TRBJ1-2, with D maybe TRBD1 (5 bases). Germline values: CDR1 SGHRS, CDR2 YFSETQ. The V end was cut by 0 bases, the J end by 2 bases, with 11 bases between. CDR3 size: 15 residues. Written as DNA, the CDR3 is TGCGCCAGCAGCTTGGCTTTCAGGGCAAACTATGGCTACACCTTC. Its translation: CASSLAFRANYGYTF.

This clone was detected once. The CDR3 nucleotides read TGTGCCAGCTCATCTTCCCGGGAAGTAGAAGCTTTCTTT. Amino acid sequence: CASSSSREVEAFF. The J gene is TRBJ1-1, the V gene TRBV18; no reliable D call. The CDR3 has 13 amino acids. Germline V lookup: CDR1 KGHSH, CDR2 LQKENI. Trimming pared 5 bases from V and 8 bases from J, leaving 15 bases between.

This clone was recorded once. The J gene is TRBJ2-1, the V gene TRBV30, with D perhaps matching TRBD1 (5 bases). Trimming removed 0 bases at V and 10 bases at J, with 7 bases between. Per germline, CDR1 GTSNPN and CDR2 SVGIG (reference sequence). The CDR3 length is 11 residues. The DNA of the CDR3 is TGTGCCTGGAGTGTGGCAGGGGAGCAGTTCTTC. It yields the protein CAWSVAGEQFF.

Concerning this clone: The junction departs from the called germline gene at one end, perhaps through a read error. The V and J genes are TRBV27 and TRBJ2-7, with TRBD1 as a possible D gene (5 bases). CDR1 MNHEY and CDR2 SMNVEV come from the germline V gene (reference sequence). This CDR3 is built from 14 residues. CDR3 coding DNA: TGTGCCAGCAGCCTCAAGGGGCTATTCTACGGGCAGTACTTC. This gives the protein CASSLKGLFYGQYF.

The V call is TRBV15, the J call TRBJ1-2, with D tentatively TRBD1 (6 bases). The germline V and J ends were trimmed by 6 bases and 3 bases, with 14 bases remaining between them. Germline lookup yields CDR1 LNHNV and CDR2 YYDKDF (reference sequence). CDR3 length: 14 amino acids. CDR3 sequence: CATSPGVVDYGYTF. The CDR3, as DNA: TGTGCCACCAGTCCAGGGGTCGTCGACTATGGCTACACCTTC.

The rearrangement links TRBV7-9 to TRBJ2-7; the D is unclear. Germline V CDR1 and CDR2: SEHNR, FQNEAQ (reference sequence). The germline V and J ends were trimmed by 0 bases and 3 bases, with 6 bases remaining between them. This CDR3 has 13 residues. The CDR3 region has the DNA TGTGCCAGCAGCTTAGCCAGCGACTACGAGCAGTACTTC. The encoded protein is CASSLASDYEQYF.

The chain carries TRBV10-3 and TRBJ1-2, with 8 positions matching TRBD1. This CDR3 region has 15 residues. Germline V gene lookup returns CDR1 ENHRY and CDR2 SYGVKD. Trimming took 7 bases from V and 0 from J; bases not matched to a gene: 7. CDR3 region: CAIMAGGLANYGYTF. In DNA, the CDR3 is TGTGCCATCATGGCAGGGGGCTTGGCTAACTATGGCTACACCTTC.

V gene TRBV21-1 combines with J gene TRBJ1-2; the table's TRBD1 call for D was not verified on the DNA. TRBV21-1 represents a pseudogene. This CDR3 region has 14 residues. CDR3 residues: CASRGQGGHYGYTF. In DNA form, the CDR3 reads TGTGCCAGCCGCGGACAGGGGGGCCACTATGGCTACACCTTC.

The rearrangement uses TRBV28 and TRBJ1-2; 7 bases fit TRBD1. The CDR3 runs 13 residues. Germline V lookup: CDR1 MDHEN, CDR2 SYDVKM. Losses at the gene ends were 6 bases for V and 7 bases for J; bases not matched to a gene: 8. CDR3: CASRRQGCFGYTF. The CDR3 nucleotides are TGTGCCAGCAGGAGACAGGGCTGCTTTGGCTACACCTTC.

The chain combines TRBV7-2 with TRBJ1-4; 9 nucleotides line up with TRBD1. V lost 5 bases and J lost 8; bases outside the gene matches: 9. The CDR3 length is 15 residues. Germline CDR1 and CDR2: SGHTA and FQGNSA. This chain's CDR3 is CASSVAGTGKEKLFF. DNA for the CDR3: TGTGCCAGCAGCGTCGCCGGGACAGGGAAAGAAAAACTGTTTTTT.

The rearrangement links TRBV5-4 to TRBJ1-2; D gene ambiguous. In germline, CDR1 is SGHNT, CDR2 YYREEE (reference sequence). Trimming took 3 bases from V and 4 from J, leaving 10 bases between them. This CDR3 region has 13 residues. CDR3 in amino acids: CASSSFGPYGYTF. In DNA form, the CDR3 reads TGTGCCAGCAGCTCTTTCGGTCCCTATGGCTACACCTTC.

The CDR3 coding sequence is TGTGCCAGCAGTTACTCGAAGGGGTACAATGAGCAGTTCTTC. As protein: CASSYSKGYNEQFF. The chain links TRBV6-5 to TRBJ2-1, with D possibly TRBD1 on 5 matching bases. V shed 0 bases and J shed 4 bases, with 7 bases lying between them. The germline gives CDR1 MNHEY, CDR2 SVGAGI. The length of the CDR3 is 14 residues.

The chain employs TRBV19 and TRBJ2-1; 7 positions agree with TRBD2. Unmatched junction bases numbered 6, after V lost 3 bases and J lost 4 bases. The CDR3 totals 15 residues. Germline values: CDR1 LNHDA, CDR2 SQIVND (reference sequence). The CDR3 is CASSIQGGGYNEQFF. CDR3 sequence (DNA): TGTGCCAGTAGTATTCAGGGCGGGGGTTACAATGAGCAGTTCTTC.

The chain has TRBV4-1 and TRBJ1-1; possibly TRBD1 for D (6 bases). V lost 4 bases and J lost 1, with 19 bases in between. Germline V gene lookup returns CDR1 MGHRA and CDR2 YSYEKL. The CDR3 extends over 17 amino acids. The CDR3 reads CASSLTGAHSSNTEAFF. The CDR3 DNA follows: TGCGCCAGCAGCCTGACAGGTGCCCACTCATCGAACACTGAAGCTTTCTTT.

This chain links TRBV28 with TRBJ1-5; TRBD1 agrees at 8 bases. Germline lookup yields CDR1 MDHEN and CDR2 SYDVKM. The ends lost 6 bases at V and 5 bases at J; junction bases unmatched: 12. The CDR3 sequence is 16 residues long. CDR3 sequence reads: CASRDRAGHSDQPQHF. Here the CDR3 DNA reads TGTGCCAGCAGGGACAGGGCGGGGCATTCCGATCAGCCCCAGCATTTT.

The sample holds one count of this clone. The chain carries TRBV7-3 and TRBJ2-1, with 8 bases identical to TRBD2. V was pared by 2 bases and J by 4 bases, with 4 bases of the junction left unmatched. In germline, CDR1 is SGHTA, CDR2 FQGTGA. The CDR3 runs 15 residues. The CDR3 coding sequence is TGTGCCAGCAGCTTAGGGTCGGGGGGGTACAATGAGCAGTTCTTC. This translates into CASSLGSGGYNEQFF.

V is TRBV5-5 and J is TRBJ1-1; no clear D. CDR1 and CDR2 from the germline V gene are SGHKS and YYEKEE (reference sequence). CDR3 size: 14 residues. With 4 bases removed from V and 5 bases from J, the gap between germline ends came to 15 bases. CDR3 coding DNA: TGTGCCAGCAGCGTGGGGTTACGGTCGACTGAAGCTTTCTTT. Residues: CASSVGLRSTEAFF.

The CDR3 DNA reads as TGTGCCAGCAGCTTACGGAGGGGAACCGGGACTGCTAGCACAGATACGCAGTATTTT. Its translation is CASSLRRGTGTASTDTQYF. The rearrangement joins TRBV7-8 to TRBJ2-3; D is perhaps TRBD2 (6 bases). The CDR3 contains 19 residues. Trimming removed 2 bases at V and 0 bases at J, with 21 bases between. Looked up from germline, CDR1 is SGHVS and CDR2 is FQNEAQ.

This sequence joins TRBV6-1 and TRBJ1-5; D is undetermined. The CDR3 length is 15 residues. The germline gives CDR1 MNHNS, CDR2 SASEGT. Deletions cut 1 base from V and 4 bases from J, with 11 bases between. The CDR3 here is CASSEDNVRNQPQHF. The CDR3 DNA reads as TGTGCCAGCAGTGAAGACAACGTGAGGAATCAGCCCCAGCATTTT.

The chain uses TRBV30 and TRBJ2-1, with D perhaps matching TRBD2 (5 bases). The CDR3 has 13 amino acids. V lost 6 bases to trimming and J lost 0 bases, with 9 bases between them. In germline, CDR1 is GTSNPN, CDR2 SVGIG (reference sequence). The CDR3 DNA follows: TGTGCCTGCGGCGGAGGCTCCTACAATGAGCAGTTCTTC. Amino acids: CACGGGSYNEQFF.

The chain recombines TRBV6-5 with TRBJ1-1; D perhaps matches TRBD1 (5 bases). CDR1 is MNHEY, CDR2 SVGAGI, per germline. The CDR3 is 15 amino acids. V lost 2 bases, J lost 2 bases, and 12 bases lay in between. CDR3 bases: TGTGCCAGCAGTTACGTCGGACATCTCAACACTGAAGCTTTCTTT. The encoded protein is CASSYVGHLNTEAFF.

This chain connects TRBV7-4 to TRBJ1-1; no clear D gene. This CDR3 has 14 amino acids. Germline values: CDR1 SGHVT, CDR2 SQSDAQ. Trimming took off 5 bases at V and 2 bases at J, with 12 bases between the two ends. The CDR3 DNA reads as TGTGCCAGCAGCCGCCTCAAGCCTAACACTGAAGCTTTCTTT. It codes for CASSRLKPNTEAFF.

This clone has only one observation. Other DNA sequences in this specimen translate into the identical CDR3. This chain joins TRBV4-1 and TRBJ2-7; D uncertain. Germline CDR1 is MGHRA and CDR2 is YSYEKL. The CDR3 extends over 13 amino acids. Trimming pared 3 bases from V and 4 bases from J, leaving 10 bases between. As DNA, the CDR3 is TGCGCCAGCAGCCAGGGCTCCGGATACGAGCAGTACTTC. This gives the protein CASSQGSGYEQYF.

This sequence joins TRBV27 and TRBJ2-7; TRBD2 agrees at 10 bases. The CDR3 has 15 residues. The germline V gene encodes CDR1 MNHEY and CDR2 SMNVEV (reference sequence). The V gene end was trimmed by 1 base and the J gene end by 1 base; junction bases not matched to a gene: 1. The CDR3 DNA reads as TGTGCCAGCAGTTTATTTAGCGGGAGGTCCTACGAGCAGTACTTC. Its protein is CASSLFSGRSYEQYF.

About this clone: Mismatch with germline at one junction end may stem from a read error. The chain carries TRBV2 and TRBJ2-5, with D uncertain. Germline assignment: CDR1 SNHLY and CDR2 FYNNEI. This CDR3 is built from 15 residues. The CDR3 is CASREGFWSQETQYF. CDR3 coding DNA: TGTGCCAGCAGGGAAGGTTTCTGGAGCCAAGAGACCCAGTACTTC.

This chain uses TRBV29-1 with TRBJ1-2, with D tentatively TRBD1 (5 bases). Trimming left V 2 bases short and J 8 bases short, with 12 bases between. Germline-derived CDR1 and CDR2 are SQVTM and ANQGSEA. CDR3 size: 12 residues. This CDR3 reads CSVEKGAGGYTF. As DNA, the CDR3 is TGCAGCGTTGAAAAAGGGGCGGGAGGCTACACCTTC.

The V call is TRBV19, the J call TRBJ2-3, with D possibly being TRBD2 (6 bases). The CDR3 sequence is 16 residues long. V lost 9 bases and J lost 6, with 25 bases in between. CDR1 is LNHDA, CDR2 SQIVND, per germline (reference sequence). The CDR3 region is CASRQGGAVWMDTQYF. The DNA for the CDR3 is TGTGCCAGCCGGCAGGGAGGTGCGGTCTGGATGGATACGCAGTATTTT.

This chain uses TRBV6-5 with TRBJ2-1; no clear D. CDR3 size: 14 residues. Germline loops: CDR1 MNHEY, CDR2 SVGAGI. With 5 bases removed from V and 0 bases from J, the gap between germline ends came to 8 bases. The DNA for the CDR3 is TGTGCCAGCAGTCCTAGGAGCTCCTACAATGAGCAGTTCTTC. It is translated as CASSPRSSYNEQFF.

The chain links TRBV29-1 to TRBJ2-7; D call uncertain. V lost 7 bases and J 3 bases, leaving 13 bases between the germline ends. The CDR3 loop spans 12 amino acids. Germline CDR1 SQVTM, CDR2 ANQGSEA. CDR3 region: CSAVQPGYEQYF. The CDR3 nucleotides are TGCAGCGCGGTCCAACCTGGCTACGAGCAGTACTTC.